The 29 T cell receptor beta chains presented below share a single source sample, sequenced in a study of cytotoxic CD8 clonotypes in ibrutinib-treated CLL. The protocol was immunoSEQ multiplex PCR, while the TCRdb copy is restricted to in-frame clones and leaves out a portion. The sample lists about 120,000 clones; 80% to 90% were seen once. The material was PBMCs, obtained after 24 months of ibrutinib treatment. The receptors derive from a human donor with chronic lymphocytic leukemia.

This clone has a count of ten or more. V usage is TRBV5-1 and J usage is TRBJ1-2, with D perhaps matching TRBD1 (5 bases). CDR1 and CDR2 from the germline V gene are SGHRS and YFSETQ. V was pared by 4 bases and J by 6 bases, with 13 bases between. This CDR3 spans 13 amino acids. The CDR3 DNA reads TGCGCCAGCAGCCGAACTGACAGCAATGGCTACACCTTC. The encoded protein is CASSRTDSNGYTF.

The DNA for the CDR3 is TGTTCCGACAGGGAAGTGTGGGAGCAGTACTTC. This codes for CSDREVWEQYF. This chain uses TRBV6-5 with TRBJ2-7, with 7 bases fitting TRBD1. The CDR3 has 11 residues. Germline CDR1 is MNHEY and CDR2 is SVGAGI.

There are a few counts of this clone. J is TRBJ2-6 and V is TRBV28; weak D call: TRBD1 (6 bases). V dropped 6 bases and J dropped 0 bases, with 18 bases sitting between them. This CDR3 contains 18 residues. Germline V CDR1 and CDR2: MDHEN, SYDVKM. The CDR3 nucleotides are TGTGCCAGCAGGATAACAGGGCTCATAAGCTCTGGGGCCAACGTCCTGACTTTC. Its protein product is CASRITGLISSGANVLTF. The full variable domain, its missing parts supplied by reference TRBV28 and TRBJ2-6, is DVKVTQSSRYLVKRTGEKVFLECVQDMDHENMFWYRQDPGLGLRLIYFSYDVKMKEKGDIPEGYSVSREKKERFSLILESASTNQTSMYLCASRITGLISSGANVLTFGAGSRLTVL.

The genes are TRBV9 and TRBJ1-2; 8 bases align to TRBD1. Germline-derived CDR1 and CDR2 are SGDLS and YYNGEE. The CDR3 length is 14 residues. Trimming removed 3 bases from V and 3 bases from J; junction bases left unmatched: 4. CDR3 bases: TGTGCCAGCAGCGACACACAGGGGGACTATGGCTACACCTTC. It codes for CASSDTQGDYGYTF.

The rearrangement uses TRBV29-1 and TRBJ2-7, with 14 nucleotides matching TRBD2. The V segment lost 7 bases and the J segment 1 base; nucleotides outside the gene matches: 9. This CDR3 is 16 amino acids long. Germline V CDR1 and CDR2: SQVTM, ANQGSEA. The CDR3 DNA reads TGCAGCGCGGGACTAGCGGGAGAGGTAGGGTCCTACGAGCAGTACTTC. This translates into CSAGLAGEVGSYEQYF.

The rearrangement joins TRBV19 to TRBJ1-5; perhaps TRBD1 as D (5 bases). V shed 4 bases and J shed 5 bases, with 9 bases lying between them. This CDR3 is 13 amino acids long. Germline CDR1 and CDR2: LNHDA and SQIVND (reference sequence). The CDR3 sequence is CASSKQGHQPQHF. The CDR3 coding sequence is TGTGCCAGTAGTAAGCAGGGACATCAGCCCCAGCATTTT.

The count of this clone is one. The chain couples TRBV11-2 to TRBJ1-5; D perhaps matches TRBD1 (5 bases). This CDR3 has 15 residues. V was trimmed by 5 bases and J by 6 bases, leaving 17 bases between them. In germline, CDR1 is SGHAT, CDR2 FQNNGV. Here the CDR3 reads CASSVGHSGSQPQHF. CDR3 coding DNA: TGTGCCAGCAGCGTGGGGCATTCAGGGAGTCAGCCCCAGCATTTT.

The rearrangement uses TRBV10-3 and TRBJ2-1; D is perhaps TRBD1 (6 bases). Germline V lookup: CDR1 ENHRY, CDR2 SYGVKD. Trimming took 6 bases from V and 0 from J, leaving 12 bases between them. This CDR3 is built from 15 residues. This CDR3 is CAIRDSASSYNEQFF. The CDR3, as DNA: TGTGCCATCAGGGACAGTGCTAGCTCCTACAATGAGCAGTTCTTC.

The chain has TRBV7-2 and TRBJ2-7; 15 bases align to TRBD2. After removal of 0 bases from V and 7 bases from J, the junction contained 4 bases not matched to a gene. Germline values: CDR1 SGHTA, CDR2 FQGNSA. The CDR3 spans 16 residues. CDR3 sequence: CASSLAGTSGGQEQYF. CDR3 DNA: TGTGCCAGCAGCTTAGCGGGGACTAGCGGGGGGCAAGAGCAGTACTTC.

The V and J genes are TRBV10-3 and TRBJ1-2; a weak D match, TRBD1 (5 bases). The CDR3 totals 14 residues. Germline V gives CDR1 ENHRY, CDR2 SYGVKD. Trimming shortened V by 0 bases and J by 6 bases, and 11 bases separated the two germline ends. CDR3 nucleotide sequence: TGTGCCATCAGTGAGTCGAAGCAGGGAGATGGCTACACCTTC. Protein: CAISESKQGDGYTF.

This clone was observed a handful of times. The chain combines TRBV7-2 with TRBJ1-5; D gene ambiguous. Germline loops: CDR1 SGHTA, CDR2 FQGNSA. The CDR3 covers 15 residues. V was trimmed by 2 bases and J by 3 bases, leaving 11 bases between them. CDR3 amino acids: CASSLMVGFNQPQHF. The CDR3 bases are TGTGCCAGCAGCTTAATGGTAGGGTTCAATCAGCCCCAGCATTTT.

The chain combines TRBV7-8 with TRBJ1-1, with D hard to call. From germline, CDR1 is SGHVS and CDR2 FQNEAQ. Trimming shortened V by 2 bases and J by 1 base, and 5 bases separated the two germline ends. The CDR3 extends over 13 amino acids. The CDR3 sequence: CASSLTANTEAFF. The CDR3 DNA sequence: TGTGCCAGCAGCTTAACAGCGAACACTGAAGCTTTCTTT.

The chain combines TRBV5-4 with TRBJ2-7; D might be TRBD1 (5 bases). The V gene lost 2 bases and the J gene lost 2 bases, with 14 bases spanning the gap. The CDR3 is made up of 15 amino acids. Germline values: CDR1 SGHNT, CDR2 YYREEE (reference sequence). The CDR3, as DNA: TGTGCCAGCAGCTTTAGGGGCCCGATTACCTACGAGCAGTACTTC. This codes for CASSFRGPITYEQYF.

This rearrangement joins TRBV30 to TRBJ2-5, with a tentative D call TRBD2 (5 bases). This CDR3 is 15 amino acids long. The germline V and J ends were trimmed by 0 bases and 1 base, with 12 bases remaining between them. Germline V gene data show CDR1 as GTSNPN and CDR2 as SVGIG (reference sequence). In DNA, the CDR3 is TGTGCCTGGAGTGTACCCCTCGCGGGCCAAGAGACCCAGTACTTC. It is translated as CAWSVPLAGQETQYF.

This clone came up once. The chain links TRBV10-3 to TRBJ2-3; D ambiguous. V was cut by 2 bases and J by 6 bases, with 6 bases left in between. Per germline, CDR1 ENHRY and CDR2 SYGVKD. CDR3 length equals 12 residues. CDR3 amino acids: CAISEASDTQYF. The DNA for the CDR3 is TGTGCCATCAGTGAGGCCAGTGATACGCAGTATTTT.

V gene TRBV30 combines with J gene TRBJ1-2; the D gene is possibly TRBD1 (5 bases). Germline lookup yields CDR1 GTSNPN and CDR2 SVGIG (reference sequence). Trimming left V 7 bases short and J 4 bases short, with 13 bases between. The CDR3 is made up of 12 amino acids. The CDR3 is CAFWWGGYGYTF. As DNA, the CDR3 is TGTGCCTTCTGGTGGGGGGGCTATGGCTACACCTTC.

V and J are TRBV7-8 and TRBJ2-5; a possible D gene is TRBD1 (5 bases). Germline V lookup: CDR1 SGHVS, CDR2 FQNEAQ. Deletions cut 2 bases from V and 3 bases from J, with 10 bases between. The CDR3 extends over 14 amino acids. CDR3 region: CASSLLRGKETQYF. CDR3 nucleotide sequence: TGTGCCAGCAGCTTATTAAGGGGTAAAGAGACCCAGTACTTC.

This clone turned up a few times. This sequence joins TRBV18 and TRBJ1-3; D unresolved. Germline V gene lookup returns CDR1 KGHSH and CDR2 LQKENI. There are 17 residues in the CDR3. Trimming removed 3 bases at V and 0 bases at J, with 15 bases between. CDR3 in DNA: TGTGCCAGCTCACCTCGCTCGCCGGTGAGCTCTGGAAACACCATATATTTT. Its protein is CASSPRSPVSSGNTIYF. Using reference TRBV18 and TRBJ1-3 for the parts outside the CDR3, the full variable domain is NAGVMQNPRHLVRRRGQEARLRCSPMKGHSHVYWYRQLPEEGLKFMVYLQKENIIDESGMPKERFSAEFPKEGPSILRIQQVVRGDSAAYFCASSPRSPVSSGNTIYFGEGSWLTVV.

The rearrangement uses TRBV5-4 and TRBJ2-2, with no clear D. Germline V gives CDR1 SGHNT, CDR2 YYREEE (reference sequence). The CDR3 length is 16 residues. With 4 bases removed from V and 4 bases from J, the gap between germline ends came to 17 bases. The CDR3 DNA sequence: TGTGCCAGCAGCCCCCCGGGCGGCCGGGCCACCGGGGAGCTGTTTTTT. It yields the protein CASSPPGGRATGELFF. Filled out from reference TRBV5-4 and TRBJ2-2, the complete variable domain reads ETGVTQSPTHLIKTRGQQVTLRCSSQSGHNTVSWYQQALGQGPQFIFQYYREEENGRGNFPPRFSGLQFPNYSSELNVNALELDDSALYLCASSPPGGRATGELFFGEGSRLTVL.

The J gene is TRBJ1-5, the V gene TRBV27; D not resolved. There are 15 residues in the CDR3. Trimming stripped 3 bases from V and 0 bases from J, with 9 bases between. The germline V gene has CDR1 MNHEY and CDR2 SMNVEV (reference sequence). CDR3 bases: TGTGCCAGCAGTTTGGGCAGCAATAGCAATCAGCCCCAGCATTTT. Its translation is CASSLGSNSNQPQHF.

The chain employs TRBV5-1 and TRBJ1-3, with a tentative D call TRBD1 (5 bases). V lost 2 bases, J lost 0 bases, and 21 bases lay in between. Germline-derived CDR1 and CDR2 are SGHRS and YFSETQ. This CDR3 contains 19 residues. The CDR3 bases are TGCGCCAGCAGCTTTGCGGGACGGAACGCCCAAATCTCTGGAAACACCATATATTTT. Its protein product is CASSFAGRNAQISGNTIYF.

The rearrangement links TRBV18 to TRBJ1-5, with a weak D call TRBD1 (5 bases). The germline gives CDR1 KGHSH, CDR2 LQKENI. Trimming left V 2 bases short and J 1 base short, with 9 bases between. This CDR3 contains 15 residues. The CDR3 sequence is CASSPGRASNQPQHF. The CDR3 DNA reads as TGTGCCAGCTCACCAGGCAGGGCCAGCAATCAGCCCCAGCATTTT.

J is TRBJ1-4 and V is TRBV4-2; no clear D gene. The CDR3 runs 17 residues. Germline CDR1 LGHNA, CDR2 YNFKEQ. V was cut by 0 bases and J by 0 bases, with 11 bases left in between. The CDR3 DNA follows: TGTGCCAGCAGCCAAGATGACATCCACTCAACTAATGAAAAACTGTTTTTT. Translation: CASSQDDIHSTNEKLFF.

V gene TRBV5-8 combines with J gene TRBJ2-7; perhaps TRBD2 as D (7 bases). The CDR3 is 17 residues long. Trimming removed 4 bases at V and 4 bases at J, with 24 bases between. Germline V gives CDR1 SGHTS, CDR2 YDEGEE. DNA for the CDR3: TGTGCCAGCAGCCATGGCAGGCATCGGGGGGCGGATTACGAGCAGTACTTC. As protein: CASSHGRHRGADYEQYF.

This clone was seen a handful of times. The V and J genes are TRBV4-1 and TRBJ1-4; D is possibly TRBD1 (6 bases). The V gene lost 3 bases and the J gene lost 10 bases, with 15 bases spanning the gap. The CDR3 has 14 residues. From germline, CDR1 is MGHRA and CDR2 YSYEKL. The CDR3 DNA reads as TGCGCCAGCAGCCAGGGGGCGGAGGGACGAAAACTGTTTTTT. This translates into CASSQGAEGRKLFF.

This clone was counted only a few times. This chain joins TRBV7-3 and TRBJ2-7; 7 nucleotides line up with TRBD2. Germline-derived CDR1 and CDR2 are SGHTA and FQGTGA. The CDR3 totals 14 residues. The J segment lost 6 bases and the V segment lost 4 bases, leaving 9 bases of the junction unmatched. The CDR3 region has the DNA TGTGCCAGCAGCTCAGCGGGATACACGGGCGAGCAGTACTTC. Translating gives CASSSAGYTGEQYF.

This clone was observed once. The CDR3: CASSSRPGQEGETQYF. Written as DNA, the CDR3 is TGCGCCAGCAGCTCCCGTCCGGGACAGGAGGGAGAGACCCAGTACTTC. The rearrangement uses TRBV5-1 and TRBJ2-5; 8 bases are a match to TRBD1. This CDR3 is 16 amino acids long. Germline CDR1 SGHRS, CDR2 YFSETQ. The junction had 11 bases not matched to a gene; V was cut back by 3 bases and J by 4 bases.

J is TRBJ1-5 and V is TRBV2; D is unresolved. The CDR3 runs to 14 residues. V lost 5 bases and J 0 bases, leaving 8 bases between the germline ends. The germline gives CDR1 SNHLY, CDR2 FYNNEI. CDR3 coding DNA: TGTGCCAGCAGTAGGGTTTATAGCAATCAGCCCCAGCATTTT. Its protein product is CASSRVYSNQPQHF.

This chain links TRBV6-5 with TRBJ2-7; tentative D call: TRBD1 (6 bases). V was shortened by 5 bases and J by 2 bases, with 13 bases between the two germline ends. From germline, CDR1 is MNHEY and CDR2 SVGAGI. This CDR3 is built from 14 residues. CDR3 DNA: TGTGCCAGCAGTGAGCAGACAGGAACCTACGAGCAGTACTTC. As protein: CASSEQTGTYEQYF.